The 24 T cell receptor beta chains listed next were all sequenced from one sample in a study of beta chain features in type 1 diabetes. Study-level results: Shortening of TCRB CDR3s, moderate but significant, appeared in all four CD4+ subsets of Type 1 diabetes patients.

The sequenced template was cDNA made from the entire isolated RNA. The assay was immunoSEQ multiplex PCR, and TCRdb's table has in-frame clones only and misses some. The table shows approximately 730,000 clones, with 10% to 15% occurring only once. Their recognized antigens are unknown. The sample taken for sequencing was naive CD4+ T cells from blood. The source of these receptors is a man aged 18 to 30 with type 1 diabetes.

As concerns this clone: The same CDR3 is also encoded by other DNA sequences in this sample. In nucleotides, the CDR3 is TGTGCCAGCAGTGGGACAGGTGGGCCCAATCAGCCCCAGCATTTT. Translating gives CASSGTGGPNQPQHF. This chain connects TRBV2 to TRBJ1-5, with 7 bases lining up with TRBD1. J lost 3 bases, V lost 4 bases, and 6 bases had no gene match. The length of the CDR3 is 15 residues. In germline, CDR1 is SNHLY, CDR2 FYNNEI.

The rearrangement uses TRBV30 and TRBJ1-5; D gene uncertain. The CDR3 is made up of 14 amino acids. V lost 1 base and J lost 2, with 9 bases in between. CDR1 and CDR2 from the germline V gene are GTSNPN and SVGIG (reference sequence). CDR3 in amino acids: CAWSDPYGNQPQHF. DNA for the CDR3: TGTGCCTGGAGTGACCCGTACGGCAATCAGCCCCAGCATTTT.

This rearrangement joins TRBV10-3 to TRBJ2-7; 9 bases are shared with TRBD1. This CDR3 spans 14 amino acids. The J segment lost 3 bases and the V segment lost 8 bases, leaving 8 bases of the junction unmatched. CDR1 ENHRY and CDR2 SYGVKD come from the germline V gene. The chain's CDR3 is CAIVPGQGIYEQYF. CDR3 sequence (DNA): TGTGCCATCGTTCCGGGACAGGGTATCTACGAGCAGTACTTC.

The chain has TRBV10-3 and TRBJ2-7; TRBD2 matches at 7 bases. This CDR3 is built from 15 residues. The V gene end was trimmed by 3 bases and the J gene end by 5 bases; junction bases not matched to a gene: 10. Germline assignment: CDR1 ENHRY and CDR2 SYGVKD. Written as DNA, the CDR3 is TGTGCCATCAGTGAAATCGAGGGCGGGGGTCACGAGCAGTACTTC. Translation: CAISEIEGGGHEQYF.

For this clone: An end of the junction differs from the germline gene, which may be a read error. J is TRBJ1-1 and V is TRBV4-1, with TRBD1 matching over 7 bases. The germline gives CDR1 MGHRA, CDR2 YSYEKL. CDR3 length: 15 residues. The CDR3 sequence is CASSEDREANTEAFF. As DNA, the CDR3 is TGCGCCAGCAGCGAAGACAGGGAGGCGAACACTGAAGCTTTCTTT.

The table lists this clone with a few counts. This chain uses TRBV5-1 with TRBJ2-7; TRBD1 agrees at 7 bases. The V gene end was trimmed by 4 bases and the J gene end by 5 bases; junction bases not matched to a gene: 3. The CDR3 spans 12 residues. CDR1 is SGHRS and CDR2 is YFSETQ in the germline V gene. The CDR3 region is CASSPDRNEQYF. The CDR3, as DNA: TGCGCCAGCAGCCCGGACAGGAACGAGCAGTACTTC.

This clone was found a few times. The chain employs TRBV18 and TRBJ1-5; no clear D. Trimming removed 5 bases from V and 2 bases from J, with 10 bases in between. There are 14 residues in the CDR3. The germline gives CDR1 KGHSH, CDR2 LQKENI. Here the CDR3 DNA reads TGTGCCAGCTCAGAAAGGCTTGGCAATCAGCCCCAGCATTTT. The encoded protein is CASSERLGNQPQHF.

The CDR3 sequence: CASTTSGGGWTDTQYF. Written as DNA, the CDR3 is TGTGCCAGCACCACGAGCGGGGGGGGATGGACAGATACGCAGTATTTT. The V gene is TRBV11-3, the J gene TRBJ2-3; 10 nucleotides line up with TRBD2. Unmatched junction bases numbered 10, after V lost 7 bases and J lost 3 bases. CDR3 length: 16 residues. Germline V gives CDR1 SGHNT, CDR2 YENEEA.

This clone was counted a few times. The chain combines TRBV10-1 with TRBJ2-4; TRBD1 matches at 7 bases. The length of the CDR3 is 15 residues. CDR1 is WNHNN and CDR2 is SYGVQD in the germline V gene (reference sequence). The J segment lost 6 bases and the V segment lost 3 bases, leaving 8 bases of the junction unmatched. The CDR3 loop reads CASSESGTEGNIQYF. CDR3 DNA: TGCGCCAGCAGTGAATCGGGGACAGAAGGAAACATTCAGTACTTC.

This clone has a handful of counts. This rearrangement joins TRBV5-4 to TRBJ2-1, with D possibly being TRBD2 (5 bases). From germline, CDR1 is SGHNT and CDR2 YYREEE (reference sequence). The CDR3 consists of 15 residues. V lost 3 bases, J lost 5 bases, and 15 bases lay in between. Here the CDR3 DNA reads TGTGCCAGCAGCTCCCTAAGCGGACGCGACAATGAGCAGTTCTTC. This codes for CASSSLSGRDNEQFF.

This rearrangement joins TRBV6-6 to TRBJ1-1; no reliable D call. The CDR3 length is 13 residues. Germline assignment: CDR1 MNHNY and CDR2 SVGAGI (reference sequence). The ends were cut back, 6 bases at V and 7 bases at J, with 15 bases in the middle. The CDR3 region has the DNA TGTGCCAGCAGATCCCGGAAGGATGGTGAAGCTTTCTTT. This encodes CASRSRKDGEAFF.

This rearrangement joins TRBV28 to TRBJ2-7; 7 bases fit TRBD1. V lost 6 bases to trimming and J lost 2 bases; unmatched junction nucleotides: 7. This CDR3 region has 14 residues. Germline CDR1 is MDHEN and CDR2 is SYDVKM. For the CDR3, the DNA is TGTGCCAGCAGCCAAGACAGGGTACCCTACGAGCAGTACTTC. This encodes CASSQDRVPYEQYF.

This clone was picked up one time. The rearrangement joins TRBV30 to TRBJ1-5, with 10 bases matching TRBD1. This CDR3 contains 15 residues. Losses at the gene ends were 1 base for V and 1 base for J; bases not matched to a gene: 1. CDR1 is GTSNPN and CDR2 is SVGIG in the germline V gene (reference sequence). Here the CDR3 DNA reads TGTGCCTGGAGTGGGGGACAGGGGAGCAATCAGCCCCAGCATTTT. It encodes CAWSGGQGSNQPQHF.

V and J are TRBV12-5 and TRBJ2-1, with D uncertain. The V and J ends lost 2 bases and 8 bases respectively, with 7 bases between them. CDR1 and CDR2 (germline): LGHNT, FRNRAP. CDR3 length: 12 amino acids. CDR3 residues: CASGLLRDEQFF. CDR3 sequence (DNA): TGTGCTAGTGGTTTGCTACGGGATGAGCAGTTCTTC.

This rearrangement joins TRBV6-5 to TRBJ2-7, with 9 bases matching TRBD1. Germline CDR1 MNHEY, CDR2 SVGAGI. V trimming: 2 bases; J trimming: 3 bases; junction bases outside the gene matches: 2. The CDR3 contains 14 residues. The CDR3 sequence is CASSYGQGIYEQYF. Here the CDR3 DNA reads TGTGCCAGCAGTTACGGACAGGGGATCTACGAGCAGTACTTC.

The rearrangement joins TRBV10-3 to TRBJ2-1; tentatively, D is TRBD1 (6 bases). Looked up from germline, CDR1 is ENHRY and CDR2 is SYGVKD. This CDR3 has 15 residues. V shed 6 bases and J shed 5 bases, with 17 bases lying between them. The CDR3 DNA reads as TGTGCCATCAGGCCAGTGACAGGAACAAACAATGAGCAGTTCTTC. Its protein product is CAIRPVTGTNNEQFF.

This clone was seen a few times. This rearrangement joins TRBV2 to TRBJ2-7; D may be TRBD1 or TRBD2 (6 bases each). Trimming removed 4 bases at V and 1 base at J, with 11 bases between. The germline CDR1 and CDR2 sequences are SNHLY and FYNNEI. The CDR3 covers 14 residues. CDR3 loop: CASSVGGGSYEQYF. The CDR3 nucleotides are TGTGCCAGCAGTGTCGGAGGGGGGTCCTACGAGCAGTACTTC.

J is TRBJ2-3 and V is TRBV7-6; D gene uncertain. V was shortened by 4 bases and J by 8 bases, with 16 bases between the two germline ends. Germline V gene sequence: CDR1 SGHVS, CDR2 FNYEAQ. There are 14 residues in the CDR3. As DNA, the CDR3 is TGTGCCAGCAGCTCTCTGGACCGCGTCGGTACGCAGTATTTT. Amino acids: CASSSLDRVGTQYF.

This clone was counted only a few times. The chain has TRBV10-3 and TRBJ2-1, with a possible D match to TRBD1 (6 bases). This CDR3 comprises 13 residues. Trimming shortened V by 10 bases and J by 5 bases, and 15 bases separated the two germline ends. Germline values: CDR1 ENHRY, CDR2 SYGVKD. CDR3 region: CATGGAADNEQFF. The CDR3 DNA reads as TGTGCCACTGGGGGCGCGGCGGACAATGAGCAGTTCTTC.

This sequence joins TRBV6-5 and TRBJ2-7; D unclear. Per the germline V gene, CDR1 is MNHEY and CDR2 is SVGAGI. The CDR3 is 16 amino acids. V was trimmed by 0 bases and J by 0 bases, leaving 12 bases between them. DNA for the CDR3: TGTGCCAGCAGTTACTCGATAGGAGTGAGCTCCTACGAGCAGTACTTC. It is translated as CASSYSIGVSSYEQYF.

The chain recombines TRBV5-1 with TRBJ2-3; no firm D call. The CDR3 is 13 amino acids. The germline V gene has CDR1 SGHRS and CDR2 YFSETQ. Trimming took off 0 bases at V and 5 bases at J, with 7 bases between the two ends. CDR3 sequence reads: CASSLGVGDTQYF. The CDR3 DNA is TGCGCCAGCAGCTTGGGTGTGGGAGATACGCAGTATTTT.

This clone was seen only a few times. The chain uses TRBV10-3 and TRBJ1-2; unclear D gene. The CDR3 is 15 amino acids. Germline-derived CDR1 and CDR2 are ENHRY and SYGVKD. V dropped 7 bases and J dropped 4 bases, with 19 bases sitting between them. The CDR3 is CAIIIGPESGYGYTF. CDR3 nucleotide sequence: TGTGCCATCATCATAGGCCCCGAGAGCGGCTATGGCTACACCTTC.

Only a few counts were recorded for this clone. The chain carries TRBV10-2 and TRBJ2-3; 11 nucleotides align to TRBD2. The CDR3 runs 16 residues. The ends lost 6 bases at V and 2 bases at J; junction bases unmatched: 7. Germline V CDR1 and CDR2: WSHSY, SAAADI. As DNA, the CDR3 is TGCGCCAGCAGAGTTCCTAGCGGGGGGTCCACAGATACGCAGTATTTT. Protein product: CASRVPSGGSTDTQYF.

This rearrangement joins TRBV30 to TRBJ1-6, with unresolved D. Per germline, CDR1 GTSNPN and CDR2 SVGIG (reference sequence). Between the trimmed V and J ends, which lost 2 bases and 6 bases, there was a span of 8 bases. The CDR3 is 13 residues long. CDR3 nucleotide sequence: TGTGCCTGGAGTCCTACGATTAATTCACCCCTCCACTTT. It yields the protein CAWSPTINSPLHF.